The present TCR beta chain was sequenced within a study of OX40 agonist ivuxolimab in advanced cancers. V lost 3 bases to trimming and J lost 8 bases, with 9 bases between them. The CDR3 is made up of 11 amino acids. Germline V gives CDR1 GTSNPN, CDR2 SVGIG (reference sequence). Some clones are missing from TCRdb's copy, which holds only in-frame ones; the method was immunoSEQ multiplex PCR. Here the sample spans some 52,000 clones, about nine tenths being singletons. The clonotype comes from an adult with an advanced solid tumor such as melanoma, head and neck, liver or kidney cancer. The sample consisted of CD4+ or CD8+ T cells sorted from blood, taken in a trial of the OX40 agonist ivuxolimab. V is TRBV30 and J is TRBJ2-3; D call uncertain. This chain's CDR3 is CAWSPGGTQYF. DNA for the CDR3: TGTGCCTGGAGCCCAGGTGGTACGCAGTATTTT.